This T cell receptor (beta chain) was captured by sequencing in a study of OX40 agonist ivuxolimab in advanced cancers. About the research overall: All patients had ivuxolimab intravenously every 2 weeks at 0.01 to 10 mg/kg.

The germline gives CDR1 LNHDA, CDR2 SQIVND (reference sequence). The V end lost 3 bases, the J end lost 0 bases, and 9 bases lay between the germline ends. The length of the CDR3 is 15 residues. This clone was observed a handful of times. Its antigen is not identified. Regarding the study as a whole: Certain nonresponders likewise exhibited a low normalized T-cell clonal expansion.

Profiled with immunoSEQ multiplex PCR; TCRdb holds only in-frame clones, not every one. The sample holds approximately 54,000 clones, approximately 89% seen once. The chain couples TRBV19 to TRBJ1-3, with D unclear. The sequences come from CD4+ or CD8+ T cells sorted from blood, collected in a trial of the OX40 agonist ivuxolimab. This TCR was sampled from an adult with an advanced solid tumor such as melanoma, head and neck, liver or kidney cancer. The CDR3 nucleotides read TGTGCCAGTAGTATGGGCCCGAGCTCTGGAAACACCATATATTTT. It codes for CASSMGPSSGNTIYF.